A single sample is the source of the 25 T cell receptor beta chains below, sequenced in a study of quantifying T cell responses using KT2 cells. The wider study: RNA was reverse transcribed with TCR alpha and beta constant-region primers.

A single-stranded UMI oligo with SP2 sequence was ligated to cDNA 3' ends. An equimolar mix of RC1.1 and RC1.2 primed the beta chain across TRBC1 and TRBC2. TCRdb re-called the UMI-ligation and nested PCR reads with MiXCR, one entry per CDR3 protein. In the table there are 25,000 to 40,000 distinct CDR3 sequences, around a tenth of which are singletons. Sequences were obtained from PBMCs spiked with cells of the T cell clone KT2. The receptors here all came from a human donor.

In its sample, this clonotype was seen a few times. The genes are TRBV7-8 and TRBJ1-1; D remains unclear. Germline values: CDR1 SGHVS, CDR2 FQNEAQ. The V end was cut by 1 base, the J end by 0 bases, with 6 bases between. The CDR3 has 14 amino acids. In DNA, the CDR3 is TGTGCCAGCAGCTTAGAATTAGTGAACACTGAAGCTTTCTTT. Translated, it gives CASSLELVNTEAFF.

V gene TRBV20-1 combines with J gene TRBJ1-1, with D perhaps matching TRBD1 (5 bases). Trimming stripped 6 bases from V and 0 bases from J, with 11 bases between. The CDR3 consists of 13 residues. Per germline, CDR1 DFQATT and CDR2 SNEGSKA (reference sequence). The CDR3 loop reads CSAKGRMNTEAFF. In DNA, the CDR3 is TGCAGTGCAAAGGGACGGATGAACACTGAAGCTTTCTTT.

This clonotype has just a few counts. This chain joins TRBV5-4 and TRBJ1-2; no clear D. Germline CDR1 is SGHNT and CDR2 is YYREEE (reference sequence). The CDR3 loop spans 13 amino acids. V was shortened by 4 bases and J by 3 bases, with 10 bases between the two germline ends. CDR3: CASSPDLYYGYTF. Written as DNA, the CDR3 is TGTGCCAGCAGCCCGGACCTGTACTATGGCTACACCTTC.

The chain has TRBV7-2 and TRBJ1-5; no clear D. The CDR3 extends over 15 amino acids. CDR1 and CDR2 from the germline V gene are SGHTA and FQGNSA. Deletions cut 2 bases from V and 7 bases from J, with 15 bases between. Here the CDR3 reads CASSLWTPPDQPQHF. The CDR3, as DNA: TGTGCCAGCAGCTTATGGACGCCGCCTGACCAGCCCCAGCATTTT.

For the CDR3, the DNA is TGCAGCGTTGAGACGGACACCACTGAAGCTTTCTTT. Its translation is CSVETDTTEAFF. The chain uses TRBV29-1 and TRBJ1-1; tentative D call: TRBD1 (5 bases). CDR3 length: 12 amino acids. V was pared by 3 bases and J by 4 bases, with 9 bases between. From germline, CDR1 is SQVTM and CDR2 ANQGSEA.

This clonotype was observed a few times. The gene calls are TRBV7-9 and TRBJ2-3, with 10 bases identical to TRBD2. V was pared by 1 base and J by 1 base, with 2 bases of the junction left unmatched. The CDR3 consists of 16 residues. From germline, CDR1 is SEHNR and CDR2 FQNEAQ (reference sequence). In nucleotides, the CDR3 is TGTGCCAGCAGCTTAGGTACTAGCGGGGGCACAGATACGCAGTATTTT. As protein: CASSLGTSGGTDTQYF.

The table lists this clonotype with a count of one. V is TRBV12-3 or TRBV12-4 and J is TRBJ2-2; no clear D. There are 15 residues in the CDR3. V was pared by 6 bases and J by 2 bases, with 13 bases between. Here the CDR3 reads CASRGSWPNTGELFF. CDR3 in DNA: TGTGCCAGCAGGGGCTCTTGGCCAAACACCGGGGAGCTGTTTTTT.

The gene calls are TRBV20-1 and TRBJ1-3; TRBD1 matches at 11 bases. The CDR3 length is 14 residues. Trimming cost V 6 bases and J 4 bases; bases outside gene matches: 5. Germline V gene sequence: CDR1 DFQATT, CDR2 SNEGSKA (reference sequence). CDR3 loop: CSAQDRGQGNTIYF. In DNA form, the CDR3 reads TGCAGTGCCCAGGACAGGGGGCAAGGAAACACCATATATTTT.

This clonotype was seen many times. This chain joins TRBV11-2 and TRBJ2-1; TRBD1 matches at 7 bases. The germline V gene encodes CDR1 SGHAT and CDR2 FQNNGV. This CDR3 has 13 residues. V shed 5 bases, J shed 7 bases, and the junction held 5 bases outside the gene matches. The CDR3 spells CASSQTGMNEQFF. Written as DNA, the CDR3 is TGTGCCAGCAGCCAGACAGGGATGAATGAGCAGTTCTTC.

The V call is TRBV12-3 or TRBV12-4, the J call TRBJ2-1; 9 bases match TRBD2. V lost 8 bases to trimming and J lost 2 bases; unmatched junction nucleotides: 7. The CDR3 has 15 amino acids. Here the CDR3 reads CASGYSGSTYNEQFF. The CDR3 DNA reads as TGTGCCAGCGGATATAGCGGGAGTACCTACAATGAGCAGTTCTTC.

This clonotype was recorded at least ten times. The CDR3 nucleotides are TGTGCCATCAGGGGGCTGTCCTACGAGCAGTACTTC. This codes for CAIRGLSYEQYF. The genes are TRBV10-3 and TRBJ2-7; tentative D call: TRBD1 (5 bases). This CDR3 spans 12 amino acids. Germline V gene data show CDR1 as ENHRY and CDR2 as SYGVKD. The V end lost 6 bases, the J end lost 1 base, and 7 bases lay between the germline ends.

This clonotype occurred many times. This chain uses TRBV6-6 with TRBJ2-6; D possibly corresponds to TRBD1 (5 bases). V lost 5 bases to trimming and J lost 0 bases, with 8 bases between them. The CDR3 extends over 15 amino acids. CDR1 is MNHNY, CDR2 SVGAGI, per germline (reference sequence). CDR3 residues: CASSTRGSGANVLTF. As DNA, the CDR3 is TGTGCCAGCAGTACAAGGGGCTCTGGGGCCAACGTCCTGACTTTC.

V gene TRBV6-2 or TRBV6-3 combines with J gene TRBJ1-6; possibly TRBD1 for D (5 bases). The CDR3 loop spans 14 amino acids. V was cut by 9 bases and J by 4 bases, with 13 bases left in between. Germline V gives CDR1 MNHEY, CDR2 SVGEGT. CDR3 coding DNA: TGTGCCAGTCGGCGGGGGTCATATAATTCACCCCTCCACTTT. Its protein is CASRRGSYNSPLHF.

The CDR3 reads CASSLEAGNYGYTF. CDR3 DNA: TGTGCCAGCAGCTTAGAGGCAGGGAACTATGGCTACACCTTC. V is TRBV7-9 and J is TRBJ1-2; D might be TRBD1 (5 bases). This CDR3 comprises 14 residues. Germline V lookup: CDR1 SEHNR, CDR2 FQNEAQ (reference sequence). Trimming stripped 1 base from V and 2 bases from J, with 8 bases between. The full variable domain, its missing parts supplied by reference TRBV7-9 and TRBJ1-2, is DTGVSQNPRHKITKRGQNVTFRCDPISEHNRLYWYRQTLGQGPEFLTYFQNEAQLEKSRLLSDRFSAERPKGSFSTLEIQRTEQGDSAMYLCASSLEAGNYGYTFGSGTRLTVV.

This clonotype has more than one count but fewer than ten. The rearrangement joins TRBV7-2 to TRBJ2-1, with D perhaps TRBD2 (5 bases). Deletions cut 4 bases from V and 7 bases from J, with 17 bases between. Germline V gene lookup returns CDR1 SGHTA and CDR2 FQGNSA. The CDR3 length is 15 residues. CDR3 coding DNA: TGTGCCAGCAGCTCCGCCGCTGGACTGCCTAATGAGCAGTTCTTC. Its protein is CASSSAAGLPNEQFF.

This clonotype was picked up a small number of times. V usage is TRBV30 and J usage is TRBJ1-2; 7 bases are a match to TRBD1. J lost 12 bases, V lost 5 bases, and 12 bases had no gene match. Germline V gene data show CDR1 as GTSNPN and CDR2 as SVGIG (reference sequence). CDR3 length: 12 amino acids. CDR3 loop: CAWEGTESGNTF. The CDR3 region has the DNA TGTGCCTGGGAGGGGACAGAGTCGGGGAACACCTTC. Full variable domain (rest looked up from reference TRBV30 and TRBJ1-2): SQTIHQWPATLVQPVGSPLSLECTVEGTSNPNLYWYRQAAGRGLQLLFYSVGIGQISSEVPQNLSASRPQDRQFILSSKKLLLSDSGFYLCAWEGTESGNTFGSGTRLTVV.

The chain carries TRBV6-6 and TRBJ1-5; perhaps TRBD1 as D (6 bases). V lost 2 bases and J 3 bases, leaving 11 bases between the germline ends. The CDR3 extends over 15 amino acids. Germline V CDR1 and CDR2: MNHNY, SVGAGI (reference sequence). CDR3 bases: TGTGCCAGCAGTTACCGAGGACAGATCAATCAGCCCCAGCATTTT. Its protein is CASSYRGQINQPQHF.

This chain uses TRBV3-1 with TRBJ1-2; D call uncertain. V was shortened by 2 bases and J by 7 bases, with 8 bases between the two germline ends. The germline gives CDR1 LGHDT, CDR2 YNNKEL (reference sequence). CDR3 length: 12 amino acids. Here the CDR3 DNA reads TGTGCCAGCAGCCAACAGCAAGGTGGCTACACCTTC. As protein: CASSQQQGGYTF.

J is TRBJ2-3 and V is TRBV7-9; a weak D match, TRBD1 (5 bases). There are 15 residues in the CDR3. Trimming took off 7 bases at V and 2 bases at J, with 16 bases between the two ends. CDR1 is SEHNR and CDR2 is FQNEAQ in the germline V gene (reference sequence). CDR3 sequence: CASTLGAGPTDTQYF. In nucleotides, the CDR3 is TGTGCCAGCACTCTAGGGGCAGGGCCCACAGATACGCAGTATTTT.

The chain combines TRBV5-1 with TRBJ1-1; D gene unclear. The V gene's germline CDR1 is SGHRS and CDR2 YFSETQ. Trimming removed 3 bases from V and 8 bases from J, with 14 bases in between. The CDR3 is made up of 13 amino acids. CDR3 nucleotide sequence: TGCGCCAGCAGCTCGAGTACGATATGGGAAGCTTTCTTT. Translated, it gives CASSSSTIWEAFF.

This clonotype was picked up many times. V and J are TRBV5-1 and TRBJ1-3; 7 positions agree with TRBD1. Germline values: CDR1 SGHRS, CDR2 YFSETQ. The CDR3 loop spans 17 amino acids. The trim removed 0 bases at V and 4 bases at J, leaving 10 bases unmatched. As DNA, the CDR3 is TGCGCCAGCAGCTTGGAAGGGACAGAAAACTCCGGAAACACCATATATTTT. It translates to CASSLEGTENSGNTIYF.

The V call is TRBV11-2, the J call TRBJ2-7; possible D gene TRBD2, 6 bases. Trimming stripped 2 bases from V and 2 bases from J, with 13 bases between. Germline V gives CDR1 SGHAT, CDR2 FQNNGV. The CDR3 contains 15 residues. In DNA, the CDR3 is TGTGCCAGCAGCTTACTCCATACGGGAGCCTACGAGCAGTACTTC. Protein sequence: CASSLLHTGAYEQYF. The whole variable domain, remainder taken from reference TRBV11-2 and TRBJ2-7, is EAGVAQSPRYKIIEKRQSVAFWCNPISGHATLYWYQQILGQGPKLLIQFQNNGVVDDSQLPKDRFSAERLKGVDSTLKIQPAKLEDSAVYLCASSLLHTGAYEQYFGPGTRLTVT.

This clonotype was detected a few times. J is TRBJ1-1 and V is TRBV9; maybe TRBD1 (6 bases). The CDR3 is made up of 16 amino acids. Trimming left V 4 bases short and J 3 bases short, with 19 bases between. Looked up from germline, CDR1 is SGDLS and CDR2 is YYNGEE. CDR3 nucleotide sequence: TGTGCCAGCAGCCCACGAGGGGGACAAATCTACACTGAAGCTTTCTTT. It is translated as CASSPRGGQIYTEAFF.

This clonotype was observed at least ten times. The CDR3 bases are TGCGCCAGCAGCCAAGATTGGGGAACAGGGAAGGGCTACAATGAGCAGTTCTTC. Protein: CASSQDWGTGKGYNEQFF. The V gene is TRBV4-1, the J gene TRBJ2-1, with a weak D call TRBD1 (6 bases). V lost 0 bases and J lost 3, with 18 bases in between. The CDR3 totals 18 residues. Germline CDR1 and CDR2: MGHRA and YSYEKL.

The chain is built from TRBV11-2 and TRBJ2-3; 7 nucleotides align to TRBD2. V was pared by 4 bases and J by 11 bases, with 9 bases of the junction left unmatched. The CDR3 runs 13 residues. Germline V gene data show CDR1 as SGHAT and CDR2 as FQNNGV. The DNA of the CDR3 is TGTGCCAGCAGCTCGGGGGGTAGGGGTGGGCAGTATTTT. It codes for CASSSGGRGGQYF. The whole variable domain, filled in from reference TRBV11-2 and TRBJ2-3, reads EAGVAQSPRYKIIEKRQSVAFWCNPISGHATLYWYQQILGQGPKLLIQFQNNGVVDDSQLPKDRFSAERLKGVDSTLKIQPAKLEDSAVYLCASSSGGRGGQYFGPGTRLTVL.